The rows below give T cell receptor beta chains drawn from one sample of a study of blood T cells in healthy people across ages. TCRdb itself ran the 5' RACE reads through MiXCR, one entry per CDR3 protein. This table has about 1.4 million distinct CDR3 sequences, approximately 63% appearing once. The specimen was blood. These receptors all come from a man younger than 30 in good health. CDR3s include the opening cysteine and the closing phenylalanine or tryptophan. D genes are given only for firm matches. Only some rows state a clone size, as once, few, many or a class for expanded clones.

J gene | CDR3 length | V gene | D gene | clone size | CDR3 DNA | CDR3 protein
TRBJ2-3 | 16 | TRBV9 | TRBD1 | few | TGTGCCAGCAGCGTAACGGGAACAGGGGCCACAGATACGCAGTATTTT | CASSVTGTGATDTQYF
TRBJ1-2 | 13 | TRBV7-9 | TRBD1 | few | TGTGCCAGCAGCGGACAGGTGTATTATGGCTACACCTTC | CASSGQVYYGYTF
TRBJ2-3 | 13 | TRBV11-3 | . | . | TGTGCCAGCAGCCTAGGGATTTGGGATACGCAGTATTTT | CASSLGIWDTQYF
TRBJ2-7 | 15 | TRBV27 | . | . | TGTGCCAGCAGCCTTCGGGGTTTGGGCTCCTACGAGCAGTACTTC | CASSLRGLGSYEQYF
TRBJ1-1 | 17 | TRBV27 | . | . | TGTGCCAGCAGTTTGGGCCTCGGACCGGTCGTAGTCGCTGAAGCTTTCTTT | CASSLGLGPVVVAEAFF
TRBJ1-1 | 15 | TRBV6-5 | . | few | TGTGCCAGCAGTTACTCTGGCAGCTCGAACACTGAAGCTTTCTTT | CASSYSGSSNTEAFF
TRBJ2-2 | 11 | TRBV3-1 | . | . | TGTGCCAGCAGCCAAGATGTGGAGCTGTTTTTT | CASSQDVELFF
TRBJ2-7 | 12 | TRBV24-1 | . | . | TGTGCCACGTCGGGGGACTCCTACGAGCAGTACTTC | CATSGDSYEQYF
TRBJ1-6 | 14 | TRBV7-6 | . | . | TGTGCCAGCAGCGCTGAGACAGGCTATTCACCCCTCCACTTT | CASSAETGYSPLHF
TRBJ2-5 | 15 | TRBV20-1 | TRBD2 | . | TGCAGTGCTAGAGCCACCGGGACTAGCGGGGGGGCGCAGTACTTC | CSARATGTSGGAQYF
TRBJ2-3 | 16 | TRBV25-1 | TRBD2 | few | TGTGCCAGCAGTGAATCCCAAGCGGGAGATGGAGATACGCAGTATTTT | CASSESQAGDGDTQYF
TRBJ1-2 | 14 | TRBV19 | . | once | TGTGCCAGTAGTATAGTCCGGGACGGCTATGGCTACACCTTC | CASSIVRDGYGYTF
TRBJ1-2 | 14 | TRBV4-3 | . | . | TGCGCCAGCAGCCAAGATAGACTGGGCGATGGCTACACCTTC | CASSQDRLGDGYTF
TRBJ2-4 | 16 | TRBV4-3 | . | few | TGCGCCAGCAGCCAAGGCTCTCCAGGGAGTCAAAACATTCAGTACTTC | CASSQGSPGSQNIQYF
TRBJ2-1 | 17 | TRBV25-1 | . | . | TGTGCCAGCAGTGATGGGCGGAGGCCCTATTTCTCCAATGAGCAGTTCTTC | CASSDGRRPYFSNEQFF
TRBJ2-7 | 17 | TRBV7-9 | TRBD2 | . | TGTGCCAGCACCACCGCCATATCTAGCGGGAGGGCCCACGAGCAGTACTTC | CASTTAISSGRAHEQYF
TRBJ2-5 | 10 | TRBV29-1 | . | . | TGCAGCGGCACAGTCGGGGAGCAGTACTTC | CSGTVGEQYF
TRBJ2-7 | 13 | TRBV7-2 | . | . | TGTGCCAGCAGCCCCCCCGAGGGGGACGAGCAGTACTTC | CASSPPEGDEQYF
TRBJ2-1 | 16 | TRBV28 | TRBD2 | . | TGTGCCAGCAGCTACGGACTAGCGGGAGCTTACAATGAGCAGTTCTTC | CASSYGLAGAYNEQFF
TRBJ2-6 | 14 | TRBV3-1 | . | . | TGTGCCAGCACCTCAGGCTCTGGGGCCAACGTCCTGACTTTC | CASTSGSGANVLTF
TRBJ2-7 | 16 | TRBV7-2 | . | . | TGTGCCAGCAGCTTAGCATGGCAGGCCATCTCCTACGAGCAGTACTTC | CASSLAWQAISYEQYF
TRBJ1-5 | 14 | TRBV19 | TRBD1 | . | TGTGCCAGTAGTATCCGACAGGGATTGGAACCCCAGCATTTT | CASSIRQGLEPQHF
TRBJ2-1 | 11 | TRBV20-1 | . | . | TGCAACCCCCAGGGGTACAATGAGCAGTTCTTC | CNPQGYNEQFF
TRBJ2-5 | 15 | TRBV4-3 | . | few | TGCGCCAGCAGCCAAGACGGGAAGAGGGGCCCCGCCCAGTACTTC | CASSQDGKRGPAQYF
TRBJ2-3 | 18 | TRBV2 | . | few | TGTGCCAGCAGTCCCACCCTAGATCCGGGACGGGTGGGGGGTACGCAGTATTTT | CASSPTLDPGRVGGTQYF
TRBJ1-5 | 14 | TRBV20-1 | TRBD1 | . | TGCAGTGCTGGCCGGGACAGGGAGTTTCAGCCCCAGCATTTT | CSAGRDREFQPQHF
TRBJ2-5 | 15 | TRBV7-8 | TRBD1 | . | TGTGCCAGCAGCTTAACTGACAGGGCTAAAGAGACCCAGTACTTC | CASSLTDRAKETQYF
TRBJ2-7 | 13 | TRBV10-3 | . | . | TGTGCCATCAGTGGCAGGGGACCCTACGAGCAGTACTTC | CAISGRGPYEQYF
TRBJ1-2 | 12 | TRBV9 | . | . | TGTGCCAGCAGCGCCCGACCCTATGGCTACACCTTC | CASSARPYGYTF
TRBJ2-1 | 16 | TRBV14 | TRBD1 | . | TGTGCCAGCAGCCGTCGAACAGGGGGCCTTGACAATGAGCAGTTCTTC | CASSRRTGGLDNEQFF
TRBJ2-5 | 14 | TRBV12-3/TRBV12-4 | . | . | TGTGCCAGCAGTTTGAGGGAGACCCAAGAGACCCAGTACTTC | CASSLRETQETQYF
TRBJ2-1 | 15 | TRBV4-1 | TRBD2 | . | TGCGCCAGCAGCCAAATGCTAGCGGGGGACAATGAGCAGTTCTTC | CASSQMLAGDNEQFF
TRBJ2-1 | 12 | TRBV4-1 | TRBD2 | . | TGCGCCAGCAGGGTCACTAGCGGGAGCTTGTTCTTC | CASRVTSGSLFF
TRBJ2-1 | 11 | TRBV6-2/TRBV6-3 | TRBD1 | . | TGTGCCACCGGACAGGAAAATGAGCAGTTCTTC | CATGQENEQFF
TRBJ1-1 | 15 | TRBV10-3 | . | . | TGTGCCATCAGTGGAGGGTCACGGGGGAACACTGAAGCTTTCTTT | CAISGGSRGNTEAFF
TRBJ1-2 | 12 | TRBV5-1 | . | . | TGCGCCAGCGCCGTATCGTTCAGCGGCTACACCTTC | CASAVSFSGYTF
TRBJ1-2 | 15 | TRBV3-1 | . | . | TGTGCCAGCAGCCCCTCGGACCGATATGGAGGTGGCTACACCTTC | CASSPSDRYGGGYTF
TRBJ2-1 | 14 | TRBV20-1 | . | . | TGCAGTGCTAGAGATGGGAGTAGCGGCAATGAGCAGTTCTTC | CSARDGSSGNEQFF